Listed below are T cell receptor beta chains from one sample, sequenced in a study of T cell repertoires in cytomegalovirus infection. Using its own MiXCR run on the reads, TCRdb lists one record per CDR3 protein. The repertoire holds 150,000 to 200,000 distinct CDR3 sequences, with roughly 20% as singletons. Specimen: PBMCs. Receptors originate from a human donor in good health (CMV status not recorded). Some clones in this sample may be carry-over from other donors' samples. Each CDR3 is given with its conserved first and last residue. A D gene is named only where the DNA matches it firmly. Clone size, where shown, is once, few, many, or a class for clones that have expanded.

CASSAHRNYGYTF TGTGCCAGCAGCGCACACCGTAACTATGGCTACACCTTC few TRBJ1-2 NA TRBV7-3
CASSPKRREFGNTEAFF TGTGCCAGCAGCCCTAAGAGGCGGGAATTCGGGAACACTGAAGCTTTCTTT NA TRBJ1-1 NA TRBV7-9
CASRSPSKRMNTEAFF TGTGCCAGCAGGAGTCCGAGCAAGCGAATGAACACTGAAGCTTTCTTT many TRBJ1-1 NA TRBV11-3
CASSPRGGIDTQYF TGTGCCAGCAGCCCCCGGGGCGGGATAGATACGCAGTATTTT NA TRBJ2-3 NA TRBV7-2
CASRKDRATGGYTF TGTGCCAGCAGGAAGGACAGGGCCACTGGGGGCTACACCTTC many TRBJ1-2 TRBD1 TRBV6-5
CASSLAPGPYEQYF TGTGCCAGCAGCTTAGCGCCGGGACCCTACGAGCAGTACTTC NA TRBJ2-7 NA TRBV11-1
CASSESLNQPQHF TGTGCCAGCAGCGAATCACTCAATCAGCCCCAGCATTTT many TRBJ1-5 NA TRBV7-9
CASSHRGGESGGANVLTF TGCGCCAGCAGCCACCGGGGAGGGGAATCAGGTGGGGCCAACGTCCTGACTTTC NA TRBJ2-6 TRBD2 TRBV5-1
CASSPSETGFYTEAFF TGCGCCAGCAGCCCTTCAGAGACTGGGTTCTACACTGAAGCTTTCTTT NA TRBJ1-1 NA TRBV4-1
CASSKQGTSGANVLTF TGTGCCAGCAGCAAACAGGGTACGTCTGGGGCCAACGTCCTGACTTTC many TRBJ2-6 NA TRBV6-1
CASSPGPISAGSYEQYF TGTGCCAGCAGCCCCGGCCCAATTTCGGCGGGGTCCTACGAGCAGTACTTC few TRBJ2-7 NA TRBV11-3
CSARAGTSRYNEQFF TGCAGTGCTAGAGCGGGAACTAGTCGGTACAATGAGCAGTTCTTC few TRBJ2-1 NA TRBV20-1
CATSDPRGSTEAFF TGTGCCACCAGTGATCCCCGGGGTTCCACTGAAGCTTTCTTT few TRBJ1-1 NA TRBV24-1
CASSSAGGSDEQFF TGTGCCAGCAGCTCAGCAGGGGGCAGCGATGAGCAGTTCTTC few TRBJ2-1 TRBD1 TRBV7-9
CASSFRKNYEQYF TGTGCCAGCAGCTTTAGAAAAAACTACGAGCAGTACTTC NA TRBJ2-7 NA TRBV7-8
CASNQGGLPGGELFF TGTGCCAGCAACCAGGGTGGACTCCCTGGAGGGGAGCTGTTTTTT few TRBJ2-2 NA TRBV28
CASSFGLGETQYF TGTGCCAGCAGCTTTGGTTTGGGAGAGACCCAGTACTTC few TRBJ2-5 NA TRBV11-2
CASSIRDGYTF TGTGCCAGCAGTATCCGGGATGGCTACACCTTC few TRBJ1-2 NA TRBV28
CASSQLSDTQYF TGTGCCAGCAGCCAACTATCAGATACGCAGTATTTT NA TRBJ2-3 NA TRBV14
CASSFQGPGELFF TGTGCCAGCAGCTTCCAGGGGCCCGGGGAGCTGTTTTTT many TRBJ2-2 NA TRBV7-2
CASSTRTEPSSTDTQYF TGCGCCAGCAGCACCAGGACAGAGCCTTCTAGCACAGATACGCAGTATTTT many TRBJ2-3 NA TRBV5-1
CSATRGQGDNQPQHF TGCAGTGCTACCCGGGGCCAGGGAGACAATCAGCCCCAGCATTTT few TRBJ1-5 NA TRBV20-1
CTSSLGTSGRYNEQFF TGTACCAGCAGTTTGGGGACTAGCGGGCGCTACAATGAGCAGTTCTTC NA TRBJ2-1 TRBD2 TRBV12-3/TRBV12-4
CASSLGLGWNEKLFF TGTGCCAGCAGCTTAGGTCTGGGGTGGAATGAAAAACTGTTTTTT many TRBJ1-4 NA TRBV7-9
CASSLRRESYEQYF TGTGCCAGCAGTTTACGACGGGAATCCTACGAGCAGTACTTC many TRBJ2-7 NA TRBV7-8
CASSDGTARSGANVLTF TGTGCCAGCAGTGATGGGACAGCTCGCTCTGGGGCCAACGTCCTGACTTTC NA TRBJ2-6 TRBD1 TRBV2
CASSLGDRDSQPQHF TGTGCCAGCAGCTTAGGGGACAGGGATAGTCAGCCCCAGCATTTT many TRBJ1-5 TRBD1 TRBV7-2
CAISQAGGLEQFF TGTGCCATCAGTCAAGCGGGAGGGCTTGAGCAGTTCTTC many TRBJ2-1 TRBD2 TRBV10-3